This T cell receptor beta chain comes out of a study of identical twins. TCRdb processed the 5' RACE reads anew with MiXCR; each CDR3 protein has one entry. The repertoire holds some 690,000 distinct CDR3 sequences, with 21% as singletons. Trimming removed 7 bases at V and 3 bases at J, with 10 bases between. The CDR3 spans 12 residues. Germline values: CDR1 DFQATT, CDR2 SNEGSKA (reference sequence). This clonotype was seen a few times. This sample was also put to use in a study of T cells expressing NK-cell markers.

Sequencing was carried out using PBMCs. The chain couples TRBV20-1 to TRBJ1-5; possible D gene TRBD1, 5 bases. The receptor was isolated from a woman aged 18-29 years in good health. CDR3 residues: CSVCRANQPQHF. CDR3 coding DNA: TGCAGTGTCTGCAGGGCCAATCAGCCCCAGCATTTT.